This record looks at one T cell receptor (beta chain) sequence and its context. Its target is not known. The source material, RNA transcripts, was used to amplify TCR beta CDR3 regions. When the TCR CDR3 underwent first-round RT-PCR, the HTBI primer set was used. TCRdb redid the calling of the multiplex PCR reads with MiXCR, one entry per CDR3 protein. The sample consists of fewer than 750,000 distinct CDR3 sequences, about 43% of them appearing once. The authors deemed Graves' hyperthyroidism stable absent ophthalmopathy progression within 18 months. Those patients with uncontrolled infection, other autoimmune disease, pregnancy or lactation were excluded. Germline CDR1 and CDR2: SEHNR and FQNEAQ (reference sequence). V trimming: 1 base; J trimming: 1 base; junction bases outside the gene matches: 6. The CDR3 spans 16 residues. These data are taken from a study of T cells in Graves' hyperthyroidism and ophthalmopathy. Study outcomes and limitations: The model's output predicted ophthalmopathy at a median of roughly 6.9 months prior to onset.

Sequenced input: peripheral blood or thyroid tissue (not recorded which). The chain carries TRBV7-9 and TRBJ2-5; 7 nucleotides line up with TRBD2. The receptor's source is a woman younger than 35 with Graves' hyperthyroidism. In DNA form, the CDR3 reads TGTGCCAGCAGCTTAGTGGCGGGAGAGGTCCAAGAGACCCAGTACTTC. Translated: CASSLVAGEVQETQYF.